Sequencing of this T cell receptor (beta chain) was carried out in a study of T cells in Graves' hyperthyroidism and ophthalmopathy. Study overall: Blood was drawn when the patient was first diagnosed and still untreated.

Germline V lookup: CDR1 SGHTA, CDR2 FQGTGA. J gave up 5 bases and V 5 bases, and 11 bases lay outside the gene matches. The CDR3 spans 16 residues. The TCR beta CDR3 regions underwent amplification using RNA transcripts as the source. In the first-round RT-PCR of the TCR CDR3, the HTBI primer set was used. TCRdb passed the multiplex PCR reads through MiXCR, listing each CDR3 protein once. This table holds 650,000 to 700,000 distinct CDR3 sequences, approximately 15% found once. This clonotype showed up just once. The rearrangement joins TRBV7-3 to TRBJ2-3; TRBD2 matches at 9 bases. This sequence originates from a man aged 50-60 years with Graves' hyperthyroidism. The sample comprised blood. The CDR3 DNA reads TGTGCCAGCAGCCCCCAGGGTAGCGGGAGTGGAGATACGCAGTATTTT. Protein sequence: CASSPQGSGSGDTQYF.